Listed here are 23 T cell receptor beta chains from one sample, sequenced in a study of blood T cell repertoires in COVID-19. Using immunoSEQ multiplex PCR, the repertoire was profiled, and TCRdb retains in-frame clones only, with some absent. The sample comprises about 290,000 clones, roughly 89% of which are singletons, and roughly 0.96% rests with the top ten. The sequencing sample was made of peripheral blood. These receptor sequences come from a middle-aged woman who had recovered from COVID-19.

This clone was detected once. This chain uses TRBV3-1 (or the pseudogene TRBV3-2) with TRBJ1-1; TRBD1 matches at 11 bases. Unmatched junction bases numbered 3, after V lost 5 bases and J lost 4 bases. The CDR3 contains 14 residues. Germline loops: CDR1 LGHDT, CDR2 YNNKEL (reference sequence). The CDR3 bases are TGTGCCAGCAGCTTGGGACAGGGGGGCACTGAAGCTTTCTTT. Translation gives CASSLGQGGTEAFF.

The gene calls are TRBV6-5 and TRBJ2-5; D is uncertain. V dropped 2 bases and J dropped 6 bases, with 4 bases sitting between them. The CDR3 is made up of 11 amino acids. Germline assignment: CDR1 MNHEY and CDR2 SVGAGI. The DNA of the CDR3 is TGTGCCAGCAGTTACGAGCAGACCCAGTACTTC. It encodes CASSYEQTQYF.

There are a few counts of this clone. The chain uses TRBV4-1 and TRBJ1-4; D is ambiguous. V lost 4 bases, J lost 6 bases, and 18 bases lay in between. Germline V gene lookup returns CDR1 MGHRA and CDR2 YSYEKL. CDR3 size: 16 residues. CDR3 nucleotides: TGCGCCAGCAGCCCTCCCGAGACTAATGCGGATGAAAAACTGTTTTTT. As protein: CASSPPETNADEKLFF.

This chain joins TRBV19 and TRBJ2-7, with a weak D call TRBD2 (6 bases). The CDR3 is 14 residues long. From germline, CDR1 is LNHDA and CDR2 SQIVND (reference sequence). Between the trimmed V and J ends, which lost 4 bases and 5 bases, there was a span of 15 bases. The CDR3 loop is CASSTLGGLHEQYF. The CDR3 DNA reads as TGTGCCAGTAGTACCTTGGGGGGTCTCCACGAGCAGTACTTC.

The chain uses TRBV4-1 and TRBJ2-7; no firm D call. The CDR3 totals 15 residues. Trimming took 0 bases from V and 1 from J, leaving 10 bases between them. Germline V lookup: CDR1 MGHRA, CDR2 YSYEKL. The CDR3 loop is CASSQDVASSYEQYF. The CDR3 nucleotides read TGCGCCAGCAGCCAAGACGTCGCCAGTTCCTACGAGCAGTACTTC.

The V gene is TRBV19, the J gene TRBJ2-1, with TRBD2 matching 8 bases. In germline, CDR1 is LNHDA, CDR2 SQIVND (reference sequence). The CDR3 length is 15 residues. The J segment lost 4 bases and the V segment lost 5 bases, leaving 7 bases of the junction unmatched. CDR3 nucleotides: TGTGCCAGTAGTTTTAGCGGGGATTCTTACAATGAGCAGTTCTTC. The encoded protein is CASSFSGDSYNEQFF.

A remark on this clone: This likely comes from a read error, as the CDR3 has no conserved phenylalanine or tryptophan at its end. It is unclear where the CDR3 begins or ends on the DNA, so no DNA is shown, and the CDR3 is as TCRdb lists it. CDR3 in amino acids: CASSQDNRPL. The V gene is TRBV12-3 or TRBV12-4, the J gene TRBJ2-4; the table's D call of TRBD1 was not tested on the DNA. The CDR3 is 10 amino acids long, termini counted.

The chain recombines TRBV5-5 with TRBJ2-7; D gene unclear. In germline, CDR1 is SGHKS, CDR2 YYEKEE (reference sequence). There are 14 residues in the CDR3. Trimming took off 2 bases at V and 3 bases at J, with 12 bases between the two ends. In DNA, the CDR3 is TGTGCCAGCAGCTTCGAATCGAACAGCTACGAGCAGTACTTC. Translation: CASSFESNSYEQYF. Together with reference TRBV5-5 and TRBJ2-7, the CDR3 gives the full variable domain: DAGVTQSPTHLIKTRGQQVTLRCSPISGHKSVSWYQQVLGQGPQFIFQYYEKEERGRGNFPDRFSARQFPNYSSELNVNALLLGDSALYLCASSFESNSYEQYFGPGTRLTVT.

This clone was seen a handful of times. This sequence joins TRBV3-1 (or the pseudogene TRBV3-2) and TRBJ2-1; the match to TRBD2 covers 13 bases. Germline lookup yields CDR1 LGHDT and CDR2 YNNKEL (reference sequence). V lost 3 bases, J lost 5 bases, and 4 bases stayed unmatched. There are 16 residues in the CDR3. DNA for the CDR3: TGTGCCAGCAGCCAGAGGGGGACTAGCGGGAACAATGAGCAGTTCTTC. Amino acids: CASSQRGTSGNNEQFF.

The chain links TRBV4-1 to TRBJ2-3, with D tentatively TRBD2 (6 bases). This CDR3 is built from 15 residues. Germline CDR1 is MGHRA and CDR2 is YSYEKL. V lost 4 bases to trimming and J lost 2 bases, with 13 bases between them. The CDR3 protein is CASSPGTLVTDTQYF. The CDR3 DNA is TGCGCCAGCAGCCCCGGGACTCTCGTCACAGATACGCAGTATTTT.

J is TRBJ2-1 and V is TRBV27; TRBD2 matches 13 bases. The CDR3 loop spans 15 amino acids. The germline gives CDR1 MNHEY, CDR2 SMNVEV (reference sequence). V shed 6 bases, J shed 7 bases, and the junction held 6 bases outside the gene matches. CDR3 nucleotide sequence: TGTGCCAGCAGCCGGGGACTAGCGGGAATGAATGAGCAGTTCTTC. Its translation: CASSRGLAGMNEQFF.

CDR3 bases: TGTGCCAGCAGCTTAGCTGCGGCAGGGGGCACCGGGGAGCTGTTTTTT. Translated: CASSLAAAGGTGELFF. The V gene is TRBV7-2, the J gene TRBJ2-2; 7 bases match TRBD1. The CDR3 consists of 16 residues. Trimming took 0 bases from V and 4 from J; bases not matched to a gene: 5. CDR1 is SGHTA and CDR2 is FQGNSA in the germline V gene.

The rearrangement links TRBV19 to TRBJ1-1, with 7 bases that match TRBD1. CDR1 is LNHDA and CDR2 is SQIVND in the germline V gene (reference sequence). The J segment lost 5 bases and the V segment lost 4 bases, leaving 10 bases of the junction unmatched. This CDR3 region has 15 residues. The CDR3 loop reads CASSTRQGGKTEAFF. The CDR3 DNA reads as TGTGCCAGTAGTACTCGACAGGGTGGGAAGACTGAAGCTTTCTTT.

A few counts support this clone. Other DNA sequences in the sample encode the same CDR3. This chain uses TRBV30 with TRBJ1-5, with D maybe TRBD1 (6 bases). From germline, CDR1 is GTSNPN and CDR2 SVGIG (reference sequence). The CDR3 runs to 13 residues. Trimming shortened V by 0 bases and J by 6 bases, and 9 bases separated the two germline ends. CDR3 loop: CAWSVQGGQPQHF. The CDR3 bases are TGTGCCTGGAGTGTACAAGGGGGTCAGCCCCAGCATTTT.

The chain uses TRBV28 and TRBJ2-5; possibly TRBD2 for D (6 bases). The ends were cut back, 6 bases at V and 1 base at J, with 18 bases in the middle. Germline V gene lookup returns CDR1 MDHEN and CDR2 SYDVKM. The CDR3 is 16 amino acids. CDR3 nucleotides: TGTGCCAGCAGACGATTAGCGGAGGAGGTCCAAGAGACCCAGTACTTC. Translated, it gives CASRRLAEEVQETQYF.

This clone is a singleton in its sample. J is TRBJ2-7 and V is TRBV27; a possible D gene is TRBD2 (6 bases). The CDR3 sequence is 13 residues long. CDR1 is MNHEY, CDR2 SMNVEV, per germline (reference sequence). The V gene lost 5 bases and the J gene lost 3 bases, with 11 bases spanning the gap. This CDR3 reads CASSELADYEQYF. CDR3 nucleotide sequence: TGTGCCAGCAGTGAATTAGCGGACTACGAGCAGTACTTC.

Only one count was recorded for this clone. The genes are TRBV27 and TRBJ2-1, with D hard to call. CDR3 length: 15 residues. The V gene lost 6 bases and the J gene lost 0 bases, with 12 bases spanning the gap. Germline V gene lookup returns CDR1 MNHEY and CDR2 SMNVEV (reference sequence). The CDR3 protein is CASSPLFSSYNEQFF. CDR3 in DNA: TGTGCCAGCAGCCCACTATTCTCCTCCTACAATGAGCAGTTCTTC.

The chain employs TRBV7-3 and TRBJ2-7, with TRBD2 matching 12 bases. The J segment lost 5 bases and the V segment lost 2 bases, leaving 4 bases of the junction unmatched. Germline V CDR1 and CDR2: SGHTA, FQGTGA. CDR3 size: 15 residues. CDR3: CASSLGLAGIHEQYF. CDR3 nucleotides: TGTGCCAGCAGCTTAGGACTAGCGGGAATCCACGAGCAGTACTTC.

The V call is TRBV19, the J call TRBJ2-1, with 8 bases aligning to TRBD2. The trim removed 7 bases at V and 0 bases at J, leaving 20 bases unmatched. The CDR3 is made up of 20 amino acids. Per germline, CDR1 LNHDA and CDR2 SQIVND (reference sequence). The CDR3 region is CASTQSFRLATKSSYNEQFF. CDR3 bases: TGTGCCAGTACCCAGAGTTTCAGACTAGCGACAAAGAGCTCCTACAATGAGCAGTTCTTC.

The chain uses TRBV10-3 and TRBJ2-2, with 14 nucleotides matching TRBD2. The CDR3 consists of 19 residues. Germline CDR1 reads ENHRY; CDR2 reads SYGVKD. V lost 4 bases and J lost 4; bases outside the gene matches: 11. The CDR3 region has the DNA TGTGCCATCAGTGGCCGGACTAGCGGGAGGCCCCCGGTCACCGGGGAGCTGTTTTTT. Amino acid sequence: CAISGRTSGRPPVTGELFF.

In DNA form, the CDR3 reads TGTGCCATCAGTGGGGGGGAAAGTGGTTCGGGCAATCAGCCCCAGCATTTT. It is translated as CAISGGESGSGNQPQHF. The J gene is TRBJ1-5, the V gene TRBV10-3; D is possibly TRBD1 (5 bases). This CDR3 has 17 residues. In germline, CDR1 is ENHRY, CDR2 SYGVKD. With 4 bases removed from V and 2 bases from J, the gap between germline ends came to 18 bases.

The CDR3, as DNA: TGCGCCAGCAGCCCCATGCTTATCGACAGTCTCAGGCATGAGCAGTTCTTC. Protein sequence: CASSPMLIDSLRHEQFF. The chain is built from TRBV5-1 and TRBJ2-1; TRBD1 might be the D (5 bases). V lost 4 bases and J 8 bases, leaving 25 bases between the germline ends. Germline V lookup: CDR1 SGHRS, CDR2 YFSETQ. This CDR3 contains 17 residues.

The chain has TRBV5-1 and TRBJ2-7; 16 positions agree with TRBD2. Unmatched junction bases numbered 12, after V lost 0 bases and J lost 6 bases. This CDR3 is 19 amino acids long. Per germline, CDR1 SGHRS and CDR2 YFSETQ. The CDR3 region is CASSLDAPGLAGGMVEQYF. The DNA for the CDR3 is TGCGCCAGCAGCTTGGATGCCCCGGGACTAGCGGGAGGGATGGTCGAGCAGTACTTC. The full variable domain, in which reference TRBV5-1 and TRBJ2-7 provide the parts outside the CDR3, is KAGVTQTPRYLIKTRGQQVTLSCSPISGHRSVSWYQQTPGQGLQFLFEYFSETQRNKGNFPGRFSGRQFSNSRSEMNVSTLELGDSALYLCASSLDAPGLAGGMVEQYFGPGTRLTVT.